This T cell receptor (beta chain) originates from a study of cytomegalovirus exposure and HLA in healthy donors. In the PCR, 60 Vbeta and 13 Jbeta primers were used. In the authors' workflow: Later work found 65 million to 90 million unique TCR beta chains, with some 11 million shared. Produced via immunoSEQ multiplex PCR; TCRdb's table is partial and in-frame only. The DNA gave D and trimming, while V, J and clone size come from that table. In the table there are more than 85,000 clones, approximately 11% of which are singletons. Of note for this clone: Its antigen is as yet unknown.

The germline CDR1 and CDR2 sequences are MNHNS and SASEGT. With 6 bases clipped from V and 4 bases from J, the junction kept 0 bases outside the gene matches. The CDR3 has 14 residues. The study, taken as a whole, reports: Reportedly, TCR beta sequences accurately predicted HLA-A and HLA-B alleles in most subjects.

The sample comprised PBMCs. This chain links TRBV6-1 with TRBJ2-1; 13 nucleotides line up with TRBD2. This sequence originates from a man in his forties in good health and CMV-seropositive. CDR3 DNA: TGTGCCAGCAGACTAGCGGGAGGGTACAATGAGCAGTTCTTC. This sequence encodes CASRLAGGYNEQFF.